The present T cell receptor beta chain was sequenced within a study of response to subunit inactivated influenza vaccine. Overall study findings and caveats: Each seasonal influenza vaccination, the authors suggested, recruits few new T cells.

The CDR3 consists of 15 residues. Trimming at V came to 5 bases and at J to 2 bases, leaving 5 bases not matched to a gene. Germline V gene lookup returns CDR1 SGHVS and CDR2 FQNEAQ. This clonotype has just a few counts. What it binds is unknown. TCRdb itself ran the RT-PCR reads through MiXCR, one entry per CDR3 protein. The top ten clones hold around 10% of a sample with 500,000 to 750,000 distinct CDR3 sequences, 12% to 15% of them seen once. The receptor was isolated from a man aged 50 to 59 who received an inactivated influenza vaccine. The source material was PBMCs from blood, sampled 11 to 12 days after vaccination. The chain combines TRBV7-8 with TRBJ1-4, with TRBD1 identical over 7 bases. The CDR3 is CASSPSQGTNEKLFF. DNA of the CDR3: TGTGCCAGCAGCCCCTCACAGGGGACTAATGAAAAACTGTTTTTT.